The rows below give T cell receptor beta chains drawn from one sample of a study of T cells in Graves' hyperthyroidism and ophthalmopathy. TCRdb re-derived calls from the multiplex PCR reads in MiXCR, one entry per CDR3 protein. The sample shows about 350,000 distinct CDR3 sequences, 14% of them seen only once. Sequences were obtained from blood. The receptors originated from a woman between 25 and 40 years old with Graves' hyperthyroidism. Both conserved end residues are part of each CDR3. The order of the fields is CDR3 protein, CDR3 DNA, V gene, J gene, D gene, clone size. D genes are given only for firm matches. Clone size is shown for a subset of rows, as once, few, many or a class of expanded clone.

CDR3aa: CALNQGAGYEQYF; CDR3nt: TGTGCCTTGAACCAGGGTGCGGGCTACGAGCAGTACTTC; v_gene: TRBV30; j_gene: TRBJ2-7; d_gene: NA; abundance: many
CDR3aa: CASGQVVGETQYF; CDR3nt: TGTGCCAGTGGACAGGTCGTAGGGGAGACCCAGTACTTC; v_gene: TRBV2; j_gene: TRBJ2-5; d_gene: TRBD1; abundance: NA
CDR3aa: CASRPSGQDNYGYTF; CDR3nt: TGTGCCAGTAGACCGTCGGGACAGGATAACTATGGCTACACCTTC; v_gene: TRBV19; j_gene: TRBJ1-2; d_gene: TRBD1; abundance: NA
CDR3aa: CASSLDSRSYEQYF; CDR3nt: TGTGCCAGCAGTCTGGACAGCCGCTCCTACGAGCAGTACTTC; v_gene: TRBV12-3/TRBV12-4; j_gene: TRBJ2-7; d_gene: NA; abundance: many
CDR3aa: CASSLDPGNNEQFF; CDR3nt: TGTGCCAGCAGCTTAGATCCAGGAAACAATGAGCAGTTCTTC; v_gene: TRBV11-2; j_gene: TRBJ2-1; d_gene: NA; abundance: many
CDR3aa: CSARGTSGSLNEQFF; CDR3nt: TGCAGTGCTCGAGGGACTAGCGGGAGTTTAAATGAGCAGTTCTTC; v_gene: TRBV20-1; j_gene: TRBJ2-1; d_gene: TRBD2; abundance: NA
CDR3aa: CASRAGINNEQFF; CDR3nt: TGTGCCAGCAGGGCGGGGATCAACAATGAGCAGTTCTTC; v_gene: TRBV28; j_gene: TRBJ2-1; d_gene: NA; abundance: many
CDR3aa: CASSPKWAGPTDTQYF; CDR3nt: TGTGCCAGCAGCCCGAAATGGGCGGGCCCGACAGATACGCAGTATTTT; v_gene: TRBV11-2; j_gene: TRBJ2-3; d_gene: NA; abundance: many
CDR3aa: CATNSRYGYTF; CDR3nt: TGTGCCACCAATTCTAGATATGGCTACACCTTC; v_gene: TRBV28; j_gene: TRBJ1-2; d_gene: NA; abundance: many
CDR3aa: CASSRAFSSYNEQFF; CDR3nt: TGTGCCAGCAGCCGGGCCTTTAGCTCCTACAATGAGCAGTTCTTC; v_gene: TRBV3-1; j_gene: TRBJ2-1; d_gene: NA; abundance: many
CDR3aa: CASSGTSGRTDTQYF; CDR3nt: TGTGCCAGCTCGGGCACTAGCGGGAGAACAGATACGCAGTATTTT; v_gene: TRBV18; j_gene: TRBJ2-3; d_gene: TRBD2; abundance: few
CDR3aa: CASSQEMTSGIYTGELFF; CDR3nt: TGCGCCAGCAGCCAAGAAATGACTAGCGGGATTTACACCGGGGAGCTGTTTTTT; v_gene: TRBV4-1; j_gene: TRBJ2-2; d_gene: TRBD2; abundance: NA
CDR3aa: CAISVRGSNTEAFF; CDR3nt: TGTGCCATCAGTGTCCGGGGGTCGAACACTGAAGCTTTCTTT; v_gene: TRBV10-3; j_gene: TRBJ1-1; d_gene: NA; abundance: NA
CDR3aa: CASSYPSRLAYNEQFF; CDR3nt: TGTGCCAGCAGTTACCCGTCGCGCCTCGCCTACAATGAGCAGTTCTTC; v_gene: TRBV12-3/TRBV12-4; j_gene: TRBJ2-1; d_gene: NA; abundance: many
CDR3aa: CASSERLAENNEQFF; CDR3nt: TGTGCCAGCAGCGAAAGACTAGCGGAAAACAATGAGCAGTTCTTC; v_gene: TRBV9; j_gene: TRBJ2-1; d_gene: TRBD2; abundance: NA
CDR3aa: CASSPRGSFTEAFF; CDR3nt: TGTGCCAGCAGCCCGCGCGGGAGTTTCACTGAAGCTTTCTTT; v_gene: TRBV27; j_gene: TRBJ1-1; d_gene: NA; abundance: many
CDR3aa: CASSFASTKVNEQYF; CDR3nt: TGTGCCAGCAGTTTCGCCTCGACTAAGGTGAACGAGCAGTACTTC; v_gene: TRBV2; j_gene: TRBJ2-7; d_gene: NA; abundance: many
CDR3aa: CASSLQQPQHF; CDR3nt: TGTGCCAGCAGCCTTCAACAGCCCCAGCATTTT; v_gene: TRBV7-9; j_gene: TRBJ1-5; d_gene: NA; abundance: NA
CDR3aa: CASSYQGRGTEAFF; CDR3nt: TGTGCCAGCAGTTACCAGGGGAGAGGGACTGAAGCTTTCTTT; v_gene: TRBV6-1; j_gene: TRBJ1-1; d_gene: NA; abundance: many
CDR3aa: CASSPGILGQAFF; CDR3nt: TGTGCCAGCAGCCCAGGGATTTTAGGCCAAGCTTTCTTT; v_gene: TRBV7-6; j_gene: TRBJ1-1; d_gene: NA; abundance: many
CDR3aa: CASSLGGARAYNSPLHF; CDR3nt: TGTGCCAGCAGTTTGGGGGGAGCCCGGGCCTATAATTCACCCCTCCACTTT; v_gene: TRBV28; j_gene: TRBJ1-6; d_gene: NA; abundance: few
CDR3aa: CASIETQYF; CDR3nt: TGTGCCAGCATAGAGACCCAGTACTTC; v_gene: TRBV6-1; j_gene: TRBJ2-5; d_gene: NA; abundance: once
CDR3aa: CSAGLADYNEQFF; CDR3nt: TGCAGTGCTGGACTAGCGGATTACAATGAGCAGTTCTTC; v_gene: TRBV20-1; j_gene: TRBJ2-1; d_gene: TRBD2; abundance: many
CDR3aa: CASSLSMVTDTQYF; CDR3nt: TGTGCCAGCAGCTTATCAATGGTTACAGATACGCAGTATTTT; v_gene: TRBV11-2; j_gene: TRBJ2-3; d_gene: NA; abundance: many
CDR3aa: CASSSGVYYEQYF; CDR3nt: TGTGCCAGCAGTTCCGGAGTCTACTACGAGCAGTACTTC; v_gene: TRBV12-3/TRBV12-4; j_gene: TRBJ2-7; d_gene: NA; abundance: many
CDR3aa: CASSPLGSTDTQYF; CDR3nt: TGTGCCAGCAGTCCCCTGGGTTCCACAGATACGCAGTATTTT; v_gene: TRBV3-1; j_gene: TRBJ2-3; d_gene: NA; abundance: few
CDR3aa: CASSRTGQGLTYNEQFF; CDR3nt: TGTGCCAGCAGCAGAACGGGACAGGGTCTAACATACAATGAGCAGTTCTTC; v_gene: TRBV11-1; j_gene: TRBJ2-1; d_gene: TRBD1; abundance: many
CDR3aa: CASSAGVLAKNIQYF; CDR3nt: TGCGCCAGCAGCGCTGGTGTTCTAGCCAAAAACATTCAGTACTTC; v_gene: TRBV5-1; j_gene: TRBJ2-4; d_gene: NA; abundance: many
CDR3aa: CASSDRGTSPLHF; CDR3nt: TGTGCCAGCTCTGACAGGGGCACGTCACCCCTCCACTTT; v_gene: TRBV28; j_gene: TRBJ1-6; d_gene: TRBD1; abundance: many
CDR3aa: CASSPGRVWGEKLFF; CDR3nt: TGTGCCAGCAGCCCAGGACGGGTCTGGGGTGAAAAACTGTTTTTT; v_gene: TRBV7-8; j_gene: TRBJ1-4; d_gene: NA; abundance: few
CDR3aa: CASSESYGPEAFF; CDR3nt: TGTGCCAGCAGTGAATCGTACGGGCCTGAAGCTTTCTTT; v_gene: TRBV2; j_gene: TRBJ1-1; d_gene: NA; abundance: many
CDR3aa: CASSQGLVVVEQYF; CDR3nt: TGTGCCAGCAGCCAAGGACTAGTTGTGGTCGAGCAGTACTTC; v_gene: TRBV3-1; j_gene: TRBJ2-7; d_gene: NA; abundance: few